A selection of T cell receptor beta chains follows, all from one sample in a study of OX40 agonist ivuxolimab in advanced cancers. TCRdb's table, derived via immunoSEQ multiplex PCR, lists solely in-frame clones and lacks some. The sample records approximately 60,000 clones, approximately 80% being singletons. The specimen was CD4+ or CD8+ T cells sorted from blood, collected in a trial of the OX40 agonist ivuxolimab. The origin of the receptors is an adult with an advanced solid tumor such as melanoma, head and neck, liver or kidney cancer. CDR3s include the opening cysteine and the closing phenylalanine or tryptophan. D genes are given only for firm matches. A row's size may be missing; if present it is once, few, many or a size class.

D gene,clone size,V gene,CDR3 length,J gene,CDR3 DNA,CDR3 protein
NA,NA,TRBV6-5,15,TRBJ1-3,TGTGCCAGCAGTCCTCTCACAGGGACTGGAAACACCATATATTTT,CASSPLTGTGNTIYF
NA,NA,TRBV6-6,11,TRBJ2-3,TGTGCCAGCAGTATCACAGATACGCAGTATTTT,CASSITDTQYF
NA,NA,TRBV7-7,14,TRBJ2-5,TGTGCCAGCAGCAACGTGGGGGCCTTGGAGACCCAGTACTTC,CASSNVGALETQYF
NA,NA,TRBV7-2,19,TRBJ1-6,TGTGCCAGCAGCTTAACCAGACCCCTCGGGGACTCCTATAATTCACCCCTCCACTTT,CASSLTRPLGDSYNSPLHF
NA,NA,TRBV7-9,13,TRBJ1-2,TGTGCCAGCAGCTTACAGGATAACTATGGCTACACCTTC,CASSLQDNYGYTF
NA,NA,TRBV30,21,TRBJ1-4,NA,CAWSRSPTGASTSATNEKLFF
NA,few,TRBV5-1,11,TRBJ2-5,TGCGCCAGTTCGGGGGTAGAGACCCAGTACTTC,CASSGVETQYF
NA,once,TRBV7-3,15,TRBJ2-1,TGTGCCAGCAGCTCGCTCAAGAGCTCCTACAATGAGCAGTTCTTC,CASSSLKSSYNEQFF
NA,NA,TRBV11-1,14,TRBJ2-3,TGTGCCAGCAGCCCACAGAGGGATTCAGATACGCAGTATTTT,CASSPQRDSDTQYF
TRBD1,NA,TRBV7-3,15,TRBJ1-2,TGTGCCAGCAGCTTAACCTTGGACAGGGCCTATGGCTACACCTTC,CASSLTLDRAYGYTF
NA,NA,TRBV6-1,13,TRBJ1-1,TGTGCCAGCAGTGAACCTGCGGGCACTGAAGCTTTCTTT,CASSEPAGTEAFF
NA,NA,TRBV10-3,14,TRBJ2-2,TGTGCCATCAGTGATTTTGAGGTTACCGGGGAGCTGTTTTTT,CAISDFEVTGELFF
TRBD2,NA,TRBV5-5,16,TRBJ2-3,TGTGCCAGCAGCTTGGGAGCGGGGCCACTCACAGATACGCAGTATTTT,CASSLGAGPLTDTQYF
NA,NA,TRBV6-1,13,TRBJ1-5,TGTGCCAGCAGTCTCCATAGCAATCAGCCCCAGCATTTT,CASSLHSNQPQHF
NA,NA,TRBV11-2,11,TRBJ2-5,TGTGCCAGCAGCGTCCAAGAGACCCAGTACTTC,CASSVQETQYF
NA,NA,TRBV18,14,TRBJ1-3,TGTGCCAGCTCACCAACACGCTCTGGAAACACCATATATTTT,CASSPTRSGNTIYF
NA,NA,TRBV6-5,13,TRBJ1-4,TGTGCCAGCAGTTTAGGACTTGGCGAAAAACTGTTTTTT,CASSLGLGEKLFF
NA,NA,TRBV6-1,12,TRBJ2-1,TGTGCCAGCAGACTGGGCCGGGGGGAGCAGTTCTTC,CASRLGRGEQFF
NA,once,TRBV5-6,16,TRBJ2-2,TGTGCCAGCAGCTTGATCGTTGGGCTAAACACCGGGGAGCTGTTTTTT,CASSLIVGLNTGELFF
TRBD1,NA,TRBV7-3,16,TRBJ2-7,TGTGCCAGCAGCCCGACGGGGACAGGGGACCCTACGAGGCAGTACTTC,CASSPTGTGDPTRQYF
NA,NA,TRBV28,15,TRBJ1-3,TGTGCCAGCAGTTTTCGGCAGGGGTATGGAAACACCATATATTTT,CASSFRQGYGNTIYF
NA,NA,TRBV10-3,13,TRBJ2-7,TGTGCCATCAGTCGTGGGATTTTATACGAGCAGTACTTC,CAISRGILYEQYF
TRBD1,NA,TRBV5-6,18,TRBJ2-2,TGTGCCAGCAGCCGCACCCCCGCAGGGGGCAGTGGCACCGGGGAGCTGTTTTTT,CASSRTPAGGSGTGELFF
NA,once,TRBV1,14,TRBJ2-2,TGCACCAGCCCCCAAGGGGATCGAACCGGGGAGCTGTTTTTT,CTSPQGDRTGELFF
NA,NA,TRBV19,16,TRBJ2-7,TGTGCCAGTAGTACCCGTGGGGCGGGGGCTCCCTACGAGCAGTACTTC,CASSTRGAGAPYEQYF
NA,NA,TRBV6-5,16,TRBJ2-6,TGTGCCAGCAGTTACTCTGTAAGCTCTGGGGCCAACGTCCTGACTTTC,CASSYSVSSGANVLTF
NA,NA,TRBV25-1,17,TRBJ2-2,TGTGCCAGCAGTGAATTGGACGGAATGGCGAACACCGGGGAGCTGTTTTTT,CASSELDGMANTGELFF
TRBD1,few,TRBV18,14,TRBJ1-1,TGTGCCAGCTCACCCCTGGACAGGTACACTGAAGCTTTCTTT,CASSPLDRYTEAFF
NA,once,TRBV6-6,16,TRBJ2-4,TGTGCCAGCAGTTACTCGTTAGAGCTAGCCAAAAACATTCAGTACTTC,CASSYSLELAKNIQYF
TRBD2,NA,TRBV10-1,15,TRBJ2-3,TGCGCCAGCAGTCCGGGACTAGCCAGCACAGATACGCAGTATTTT,CASSPGLASTDTQYF
NA,NA,TRBV7-2,16,TRBJ2-3,TGTGCCAGCAGCTACTCACCGGACAGTGGCACAGATACGCAGTATTTT,CASSYSPDSGTDTQYF
TRBD2,NA,TRBV5-4,15,TRBJ2-7,TGTGCCAGCAGCCCTCAGCGGGGGGGCCTTTACGAGCAGTACTTC,CASSPQRGGLYEQYF
NA,NA,TRBV21-1,16,TRBJ2-1,TGTGCCAGCAGCAAACGGAGAGCGGGGGACTACAATGAGCAGTTCTTC,CASSKRRAGDYNEQFF
NA,NA,TRBV7-9,14,TRBJ2-5,TGTGCCAGCAGCCTTAGACGGACCCAAGAGACCCAGTACTTC,CASSLRRTQETQYF
TRBD1,NA,TRBV7-9,14,TRBJ2-7,TGTGCCAGCAACCCCTGGACAGGGGGCGACGAGCAGTACTTC,CASNPWTGGDEQYF
TRBD1,NA,TRBV6-5,14,TRBJ1-2,TGTGCCAGCGGAGGACAGGGGGCGTCGGATGGCTACACCTTC,CASGGQGASDGYTF
NA,NA,TRBV10-3,13,TRBJ1-2,TGTGCCATCAGTGAGTGGCGGTGGTATGGCTACACCTTC,CAISEWRWYGYTF
NA,NA,TRBV15,13,TRBJ2-3,TGTGCCACCAGCAGAGATCTGACAGATACGCAGTATTTT,CATSRDLTDTQYF
NA,NA,TRBV5-4,19,TRBJ2-5,TGTGCCAGCAGCTTGAGGGGCGGGATCCCTCGCGGCCCTCAAGAGACCCAGTACTTC,CASSLRGGIPRGPQETQYF
NA,NA,TRBV4-2,14,TRBJ1-1,TGTGCCAGCAGCTTGGGTTCCCAGTACACTGAAGCTTTCTTT,CASSLGSQYTEAFF
NA,NA,TRBV11-2,14,TRBJ2-7,TGTGCCAGCAGCCCTCACTCGGACTTCTACGAGCAGTACTTC,CASSPHSDFYEQYF
NA,NA,TRBV21-1,14,TRBJ2-1,TGTGCCAGCAGCACCAGACTAGATTACAATGAGCAGTTCTTC,CASSTRLDYNEQFF
TRBD1,NA,TRBV7-9,14,TRBJ2-3,TGTGCCAGCAGCCGACAGGGGGCTCTAGGAACGCAGTATTTT,CASSRQGALGTQYF
TRBD1,NA,TRBV4-1,19,TRBJ2-2,TGCGCCAGCAGGCAGGTATTCATTAGACAGGGGTGGAACACCGGGGAGCTGTTTTTT,CASRQVFIRQGWNTGELFF
TRBD2,NA,TRBV15,16,TRBJ2-5,TGTGCCACCAGCAGGGGGGGACTAGCGGCTCCAGAGACCCAGTACTTC,CATSRGGLAAPETQYF
NA,NA,TRBV2,14,TRBJ2-5,TGTGCCAGCAGTCGATCGTGGGGTCAAGAGACCCAGTACTTC,CASSRSWGQETQYF
NA,NA,TRBV11-2,12,TRBJ2-1,TGTGCCAGCAGCTTACTCTACAATGAGCAGTTCTTC,CASSLLYNEQFF
TRBD2,NA,TRBV5-1,15,TRBJ2-1,TGCGCCAGCAGCTCGGGACTAGCGGGCTGGGATGAGCAGTTCTTC,CASSSGLAGWDEQFF
TRBD2,NA,TRBV7-2,17,TRBJ2-5,TGTGCCAGCAGCCACCCAGGACTAGGGCGACACCAAGAGACCCAGTACTTC,CASSHPGLGRHQETQYF
TRBD2,NA,TRBV7-7,14,TRBJ2-1,TGTGCCAGCAGCCCCGGGACTAGCGGGGAAGAGCAGTTCTTC,CASSPGTSGEEQFF
NA,NA,TRBV21-1,16,TRBJ1-2,TGTGCCAGCAGCAGCCACAGAAACCCAGGGCTCTATGGCTACACCTTC,CASSSHRNPGLYGYTF
NA,NA,TRBV19,15,TRBJ1-2,TGTGCCAGTAGTATCCGCCCGGCGGATAACTATGGCTACACCTTC,CASSIRPADNYGYTF
TRBD2,NA,TRBV19,14,TRBJ2-3,TGTGCCAGTAGTAGACGGGGGGGCACAGATACGCAGTATTTT,CASSRRGGTDTQYF
NA,few,TRBV6-1,14,TRBJ2-2,TGTGCCAGCAGTGAAGGAGGGGCCCCCGGGGAGCTGTTTTTT,CASSEGGAPGELFF
NA,NA,TRBV7-2,15,TRBJ2-7,TGTGCCAGCAGCCGCACCTCAGGGGCCTCCTACGAGCAGTACTTC,CASSRTSGASYEQYF